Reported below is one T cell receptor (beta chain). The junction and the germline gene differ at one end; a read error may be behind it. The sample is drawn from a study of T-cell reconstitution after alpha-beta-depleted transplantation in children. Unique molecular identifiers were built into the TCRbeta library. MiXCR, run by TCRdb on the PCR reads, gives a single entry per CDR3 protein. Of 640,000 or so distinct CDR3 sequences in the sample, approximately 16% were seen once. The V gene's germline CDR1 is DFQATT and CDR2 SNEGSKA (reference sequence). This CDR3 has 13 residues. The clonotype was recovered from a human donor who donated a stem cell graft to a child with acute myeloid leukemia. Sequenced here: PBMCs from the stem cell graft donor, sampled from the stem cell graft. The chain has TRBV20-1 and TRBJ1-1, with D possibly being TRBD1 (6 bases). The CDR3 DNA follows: TGCAGTGCTCCCGGGGTCCGGGACACTGACGCTTTCTTT. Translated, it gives CSAPGVRDTDAFF.